These 8 T cell receptor beta chains were sequenced from one sample in a study of blood T cells in healthy people across ages. A second roughly 6 to 11 cycle PCR used barcoded and J-beta primers. Via MiXCR, TCRdb re-called the 5' RACE reads, giving one row per CDR3 protein. The table shows almost 800,000 distinct CDR3 sequences, with roughly 64% occurring only once. Sequencing was carried out using blood. The receptors derive from a young man in good health.

The chain is built from TRBV7-2 and TRBJ2-5; TRBD2 agrees at 7 bases. The germline CDR1 and CDR2 sequences are SGHTA and FQGNSA. This CDR3 comprises 18 residues. V was clipped by 4 bases and J by 1 base; unmatched bases: 15. The CDR3 loop reads CASSSLIPRTRSQETQYF. CDR3 nucleotides: TGTGCCAGCAGCTCCCTAATTCCCCGGACTAGGAGCCAAGAGACCCAGTACTTC.

The chain employs TRBV10-1 and TRBJ1-2; no clear D. The CDR3 is 17 residues long. Trimming took 0 bases from V and 4 from J, leaving 18 bases between them. Germline V gene data show CDR1 as WNHNN and CDR2 as SYGVQD (reference sequence). The chain's CDR3 is CASSESTGTTPAYGYTF. CDR3 DNA: TGCGCCAGCAGTGAGTCGACGGGAACAACGCCCGCCTATGGCTACACCTTC.

The chain has TRBV4-2 and TRBJ2-1; D is tentatively TRBD1 or TRBD2 (5 bases each). Trimming removed 4 bases from V and 9 bases from J, with 13 bases in between. Germline V gives CDR1 LGHNA, CDR2 YNFKEQ. The CDR3 contains 13 residues. The CDR3: CASSPVGVGEQFF. The CDR3 DNA sequence: TGTGCCAGCAGCCCTGTGGGGGTGGGTGAGCAGTTCTTC.

The V gene is TRBV4-1, the J gene TRBJ2-1; D possibly corresponds to TRBD1 (6 bases). Trimming left V 4 bases short and J 15 bases short, with 16 bases between. Germline V gene data show CDR1 as MGHRA and CDR2 as YSYEKL. This CDR3 spans 12 amino acids. DNA for the CDR3: TGCGCCAGCAGCCCCTCTCACAGGGTCGTGTTCTTC. It codes for CASSPSHRVVFF.

This clonotype was picked up one time. This chain connects TRBV11-2 to TRBJ2-2; D call uncertain. This CDR3 comprises 16 residues. Germline CDR1 SGHAT, CDR2 FQNNGV. V lost 5 bases and J 4 bases, leaving 17 bases between the germline ends. CDR3 bases: TGTGCCAGCAGCCAAGAGAGTATGTCGGCCACCGGGGAGCTGTTTTTT. It translates to CASSQESMSATGELFF.

This clonotype was observed a handful of times. This chain joins TRBV4-3 and TRBJ2-4; no firm D call. V was trimmed by 0 bases and J by 9 bases, leaving 12 bases between them. Germline V gene lookup returns CDR1 LGHNA and CDR2 YSLEER. This CDR3 has 14 residues. The CDR3, as DNA: TGCGCCAGCAGCCAAGAAAGGGCAGGTCCCATTCAGTACTTC. Residues: CASSQERAGPIQYF.

This clonotype was detected a few times. V gene TRBV12-3 or TRBV12-4 combines with J gene TRBJ2-5, with D perhaps assigned TRBD1 or TRBD2 (5 bases each). V was shortened by 6 bases and J by 2 bases, with 13 bases between the two germline ends. This CDR3 has 14 residues. CDR3 in DNA: TGTGCCAGCAGACACGCCGGGGCTCAAGAGACCCAGTACTTC. This translates into CASRHAGAQETQYF.

The genes are TRBV18 and TRBJ1-1; D ambiguous. There are 13 residues in the CDR3. Per the germline V gene, CDR1 is KGHSH and CDR2 is LQKENI. Trimming pared 3 bases from V and 4 bases from J, leaving 9 bases between. The CDR3 here is CASSPGKGTEAFF. The CDR3 DNA reads TGTGCCAGCTCACCGGGCAAGGGCACTGAAGCTTTCTTT.